This T cell receptor beta chain was sequenced during a study of cytomegalovirus exposure and HLA in healthy donors. Study-level results: High specificity and sensitivity for cytomegalovirus status were reported for the classifier.

V lost 5 bases, J lost 2 bases, and 13 bases lay in between. Germline V gene data show CDR1 as SGHTA and CDR2 as FQGNSA. The CDR3 totals 14 residues. Turning to this clone: What it binds is not known.

Only in-frame clones appear in the TCRdb table, and some are missing; sequencing was by immunoSEQ multiplex PCR. This table has under 65,000 clones, roughly 89% appearing once. V usage is TRBV7-2 and J usage is TRBJ2-7; a weak D match, TRBD2 (6 bases). The sequence came from a woman aged 18-35 years in good health and CMV-seropositive. Source material: PBMCs. This CDR3 reads CASSRSGRAYEQYF. Written as DNA, the CDR3 is TGTGCCAGCAGCAGGAGCGGGCGAGCCTACGAGCAGTACTTC. The variable domain in full, with the rest retrieved from reference TRBV7-2 and TRBJ2-7, is GAGVSQSPSNKVTEKGKDVELRCDPISGHTALYWYRQSLGQGLEFLIYFQGNSAPDKSGLPSDRFSAERTGGSVSTLTIQRTQQEDSAVYLCASSRSGRAYEQYFGPGTRLTVT.